This T cell receptor beta chain was retrieved from a study of blood T cells in healthy people across ages. For the second PCR, which ran for about 6 to 11 cycles, a sample-barcoded 5' primer and a J-beta primer mix were used. TCRdb re-called the 5' RACE reads with MiXCR, one entry per CDR3 protein. The sample lists around 1,100,000 distinct CDR3 sequences, around two fifths occurring once. CDR1 is SGDLS, CDR2 YYNGEE, per germline. This CDR3 has 13 amino acids. Trimming stripped 0 bases from V and 5 bases from J, with 8 bases between. General study points: Naive and antigen-experienced cells could not be conclusively compared, given unsorted PBMCs.

Every donor gave roughly 9.2 milliliters of peripheral blood. In this sample, this clonotype turned up a few times. Its antigen is unknown. V gene TRBV9 combines with J gene TRBJ1-2, with D unclear. The source of this sequence is a man between 18 and 35 years old in good health. The sequenced material came from blood. As DNA, the CDR3 is TGTGCCAGCAGCGTAGAAAGTGATTATGGCTACACCTTC. Protein: CASSVESDYGYTF.